This section outlines one TCR beta chain sequence together with its context. Profiling relied on immunoSEQ multiplex PCR, and the TCRdb table lists in-frame clones only, not all of them. This sample yields 63,000 or so clones, of which more than 75% are seen a single time; roughly 1.5% belongs to the top ten. This record belongs to a study of blood T cell repertoires in COVID-19. In the study overall: Sites across the United States, Italy and Spain contributed samples from acute and convalescent COVID-19.

Germline assignment: CDR1 GTSNPN and CDR2 SVGIG (reference sequence). J lost 0 bases, V lost 3 bases, and 4 bases had no gene match. The CDR3 spans 14 residues. This clonotype originated in a human donor in a cohort sampled during active COVID-19. Sequencing was performed on peripheral blood. The chain joins TRBV30 to TRBJ2-7, with 8 bases that match TRBD1. The CDR3 sequence: CAWSQGASSYEQYV. The CDR3 nucleotides read TGTGCCTGGAGCCAGGGGGCTAGCTCCTACGAGCAGTACGTC.